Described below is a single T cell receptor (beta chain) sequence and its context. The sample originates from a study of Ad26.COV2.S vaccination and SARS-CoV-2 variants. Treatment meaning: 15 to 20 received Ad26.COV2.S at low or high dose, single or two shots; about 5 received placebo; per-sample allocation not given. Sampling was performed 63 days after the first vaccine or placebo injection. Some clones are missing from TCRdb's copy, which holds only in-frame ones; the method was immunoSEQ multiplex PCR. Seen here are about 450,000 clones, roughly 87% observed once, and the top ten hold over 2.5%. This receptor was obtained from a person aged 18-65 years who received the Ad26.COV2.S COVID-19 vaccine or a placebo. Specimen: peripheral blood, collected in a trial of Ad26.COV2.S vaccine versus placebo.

The CDR3 reads CASSESKMGNQPQHF. DNA of the CDR3: TGTGCCAGTTCGGAAAGCAAGATGGGCAATCAGCCCCAGCATTTT. V gene TRBV19 combines with J gene TRBJ1-5, with no clear D. Trimming took off 8 bases at V and 2 bases at J, with 16 bases between the two ends. Germline V CDR1 and CDR2: LNHDA, SQIVND (reference sequence). The CDR3 sequence is 15 residues long.